This T cell receptor beta chain was sequenced during a study of control samples from healthy donors and cancer patients (dated by TCRdb to 2020 to 2022). About this clone itself: The antigen this receptor binds is unknown. Base quality data are lacking; no much larger clone is found one base away.

The germline V gene (reference sequence) specifies SEHNR as CDR1 and FQNEAQ as CDR2. The CDR3, cysteine through phenylalanine, is 12 amino acids long. CDR3 DNA only is kept here, 36 bases in frame from base 1. V sheds 3 bases and J sheds 3 bases, leaving 4 bases between their ends. Receptor amplification or capture employed the immunoSEQ multiplex PCR assay. The source is immuneACCESS, and TCRdb retained only in-frame sequences with V and J called. Part of the clones is not carried over; for the studies checked, unresolved V genes explain less than half of this, and the remainder is unexplained. A total of 120,000 to 150,000 clones appear in this sample, about 90% of them only once. The top ten clones comprise approximately 7.2% of the sample.

The sample taken for sequencing was blood. The chain employs TRBV7-9 and TRBJ2-3, with no reliable assignment of the D segment. The sequence derives from a man aged 18 to 30 in good health. The DNA sequence reads TGTGCCAGCAGCTTGGGTACAGATACGCAGTATTTT. Translated, this gives CASSLGTDTQYF.